This T cell receptor beta chain was recorded in a study of Ad26.COV2.S vaccination and SARS-CoV-2 variants. Study at large: Donor participated within the Ad26.COV2.S arm of the COV1001 trial. Intramuscularly, Ad26.COV2.S was given either once or twice, 56 days apart.

J lost 9 bases, V lost 0 bases, and 5 bases had no gene match. This CDR3 has 15 amino acids. Germline V CDR1 and CDR2: LGHNA, YNFKEQ. The treatment: roughly 18 received Ad26.COV2.S at low or high dose, single or two shots; several received placebo; per-sample allocation not given. The investigators took samples on day 63 after the first vaccine or placebo injection. The sample came from a Boston adult aged 18-55 years. Vaccination employed an Ad26 vector expressing the Wuhan-strain SARS-CoV-2 spike. Sequenced by immunoSEQ multiplex PCR; TCRdb stores in-frame clones only, minus some. The data contain about 350,000 clones, 75% to 90% of them singletons.

The chain is built from TRBV4-2 and TRBJ1-6; 7 positions match TRBD1. The sequencing used peripheral blood, collected in a trial of Ad26.COV2.S vaccine versus placebo. The sequence derives from a person between 18 and 59 years old who received the Ad26.COV2.S COVID-19 vaccine or a placebo. The DNA for the CDR3 is TGTGCCAGCAGCCAAGAAGACAGGGATGGTTCACCCCTCCACTTT. Its translation: CASSQEDRDGSPLHF.